Shown below are 25 T cell receptor beta chains from a single sample sequenced in a study of T cells in Graves' hyperthyroidism and ophthalmopathy. From RNA transcripts, TCR beta CDR3 regions were amplified. HTBI primers were the set used in a first-round RT-PCR of the TCR CDR3. Each CDR3 protein is one row after TCRdb ran MiXCR on the multiplex PCR reads. The table lists fewer than 750,000 distinct CDR3 sequences, roughly 15% of them singletons. Input material: blood. The origin of the receptors is a woman in her thirties or forties with Graves' ophthalmopathy.

In its sample, this clonotype was seen many times. V is TRBV6-2 or TRBV6-3 and J is TRBJ1-5; TRBD1 is a possible D gene (6 bases). Germline V gene sequence: CDR1 MNHEY, CDR2 SVGEGT. There are 14 residues in the CDR3. V gave up 7 bases and J gave up 2 bases, with 12 bases separating them. The CDR3 reads CASNKGQRNQPQHF. CDR3 sequence (DNA): TGTGCCAGCAACAAGGGACAACGCAATCAGCCCCAGCATTTT.

The chain uses TRBV6-2 or TRBV6-3 and TRBJ1-1; the D is unclear. The CDR3 is 16 amino acids. Germline CDR1 reads MNHEY; CDR2 reads SVGEGT. The V and J ends lost 6 bases and 0 bases respectively, with 17 bases between them. The DNA of the CDR3 is TGTGCCAGCAGCCCCGGCAGTGGGAGAATGAACACTGAAGCTTTCTTT. Translation gives CASSPGSGRMNTEAFF.

The chain combines TRBV6-1 with TRBJ2-7; TRBD1 matches 11 bases. The CDR3 length is 15 residues. Germline V gives CDR1 MNHNS, CDR2 SASEGT. The V and J ends lost 4 bases and 5 bases, in that order; junction bases with no gene match: 7. The CDR3 DNA follows: TGTGCCAGCAGTGGGGGACAGGGGGTTTTCGACGAGCAGTACTTC. Its translation: CASSGGQGVFDEQYF.

This clonotype was detected ten times or more. The rearrangement links TRBV10-3 to TRBJ1-1; D gene unclear. Trimming took 4 bases from V and 1 from J, leaving 7 bases between them. The CDR3 spans 13 residues. Germline loops: CDR1 ENHRY, CDR2 SYGVKD. CDR3 residues: CAISVVKNTEAFF. The CDR3 region has the DNA TGTGCCATCAGTGTGGTGAAGAACACTGAAGCTTTCTTT.

This clonotype was recorded many times. The chain is built from TRBV11-2 and TRBJ2-7; D not resolved. Per the germline V gene, CDR1 is SGHAT and CDR2 is FQNNGV. The CDR3 runs 13 residues. V dropped 6 bases and J dropped 0 bases, with 9 bases sitting between them. CDR3 region: CASRFSSSYEQYF. CDR3 DNA sequence: TGTGCCAGCAGATTCAGTAGCTCCTACGAGCAGTACTTC.

There are many counts of this clonotype. The V gene is TRBV27, the J gene TRBJ2-1, with unresolved D. Trimming took off 5 bases at V and 6 bases at J, with 5 bases between the two ends. The CDR3 is made up of 11 amino acids. Per germline, CDR1 MNHEY and CDR2 SMNVEV (reference sequence). Here the CDR3 reads CASSLLNEQFF. The DNA of the CDR3 is TGTGCCAGCAGTCTGCTCAATGAGCAGTTCTTC.

This clonotype was counted ten times or more. The chain employs TRBV6-1 and TRBJ1-2, with a weak D call TRBD1 (6 bases). The CDR3 extends over 15 amino acids. The germline V and J ends were trimmed by 3 bases and 5 bases, with 16 bases remaining between them. In germline, CDR1 is MNHNS, CDR2 SASEGT. As DNA, the CDR3 is TGTGCCAGCAGTGACCCCCCGAGGGGGGATTATGGCTACACCTTC. Its translation: CASSDPPRGDYGYTF.

This clonotype was observed many times. The chain is built from TRBV19 and TRBJ1-1; D not certain. Deletions cut 3 bases from V and 10 bases from J, with 9 bases between. Germline lookup yields CDR1 LNHDA and CDR2 SQIVND (reference sequence). CDR3 size: 11 residues. In nucleotides, the CDR3 is TGTGCCAGTAGTATCCAGAACGGAGCTTTCTTT. It is translated as CASSIQNGAFF.

This clonotype has at least ten counts. The V gene is TRBV7-3, the J gene TRBJ2-7; D not certain. CDR1 is SGHTA, CDR2 FQGTGA, per germline. V was shortened by 5 bases and J by 7 bases, with 9 bases between the two germline ends. The CDR3 has 11 residues. This CDR3 reads CASSPPHEQYF. The CDR3 bases are TGTGCCAGCAGCCCACCGCATGAGCAGTACTTC. The entire variable domain, with the rest obtained from reference TRBV7-3 and TRBJ2-7, is as follows: GAGVSQTPSNKVTEKGKYVELRCDPISGHTALYWYRQSLGQGPEFLIYFQGTGAADDSGLPNDRFFAVRPEGSVSTLKIQRTERGDSAVYLCASSPPHEQYFGPGTRLTVT.

This clonotype appeared once. The J gene is TRBJ1-1, the V gene TRBV29-1; D call uncertain. The CDR3 runs 17 residues. Trimming took 0 bases from V and 11 from J, leaving 28 bases between them. CDR1 is SQVTM, CDR2 ANQGSEA, per germline. The CDR3 protein is CSVEDYGVFGLFGLAFF. The CDR3 bases are TGCAGCGTTGAAGATTATGGAGTATTCGGGTTATTCGGCCTGGCTTTCTTT.

In this sample, this clonotype turned up many times. The V and J genes are TRBV7-6 and TRBJ2-7; perhaps TRBD2 as D (7 bases). V lost 4 bases, J lost 2 bases, and 18 bases lay in between. Germline V gene sequence: CDR1 SGHVS, CDR2 FNYEAQ. CDR3 length: 16 residues. The DNA for the CDR3 is TGTGCCAGCAGCTCAACTCAGGGCGGGGGCGCCTACGAGCAGTACTTC. It codes for CASSSTQGGGAYEQYF.

This clonotype was seen many times. This sequence joins TRBV7-2 and TRBJ2-7; possible D gene TRBD1, 5 bases. Germline-derived CDR1 and CDR2 are SGHTA and FQGNSA. V was clipped by 7 bases and J by 2 bases, with 15 bases between them. This CDR3 has 14 residues. Here the CDR3 reads CASIQGVLAYEQYF. The CDR3 coding sequence is TGTGCCAGCATCCAGGGTGTTCTTGCCTACGAGCAGTACTTC. The full variable domain, rest sourced from reference TRBV7-2 and TRBJ2-7, is GAGVSQSPSNKVTEKGKDVELRCDPISGHTALYWYRQSLGQGLEFLIYFQGNSAPDKSGLPSDRFSAERTGGSVSTLTIQRTQQEDSAVYLCASIQGVLAYEQYFGPGTRLTVT.

Only a few counts were recorded for this clonotype. The chain employs TRBV2 and TRBJ1-5; D possibly corresponds to TRBD1 (5 bases). Per germline, CDR1 SNHLY and CDR2 FYNNEI. The CDR3 consists of 14 residues. V lost 3 bases and J 3 bases, leaving 9 bases between the germline ends. As DNA, the CDR3 is TGTGCCAGCAGTGATGTGGGACCCAATCAGCCCCAGCATTTT. Its translation: CASSDVGPNQPQHF.

This clonotype was detected ten times or more. This chain joins TRBV6-2 or TRBV6-3 and TRBJ2-2, with D perhaps TRBD2 (6 bases). Germline-derived CDR1 and CDR2 are MNHEY and SVGEGT. CDR3 size: 16 residues. Trimming removed 6 bases from V and 2 bases from J, with 16 bases in between. The CDR3 loop reads CASREWGLANTGELFF. CDR3 nucleotides: TGTGCCAGCAGGGAGTGGGGACTGGCTAACACCGGGGAGCTGTTTTTT.

V and J are TRBV12-3 or TRBV12-4 and TRBJ2-3; 12 bases are a match to TRBD2. The CDR3 is 18 residues long. V dropped 4 bases and J dropped 5; count of bases not matched to a gene: 13. CDR3 sequence (DNA): TGTGCCAGCAGTTCTTGGACTAGCGGGAATAAACATGGAGATACGCAGTATTTT. This encodes CASSSWTSGNKHGDTQYF.

This clonotype was seen repeatedly, ten times or more. The V and J genes are TRBV28 and TRBJ2-3; possibly TRBD2 for D (5 bases). Trimming took off 5 bases at V and 4 bases at J, with 16 bases between the two ends. The germline V gene encodes CDR1 MDHEN and CDR2 SYDVKM. This CDR3 spans 15 amino acids. CDR3 loop: CASSIPEGTADTQYF. CDR3 DNA: TGTGCCAGCAGTATACCAGAGGGCACCGCAGATACGCAGTATTTT.

Many counts were recorded for this clonotype. The V gene is TRBV12-3 or TRBV12-4, the J gene TRBJ1-5; TRBD1 aligns across 9 bases. With 3 bases clipped from V and 0 bases from J, the junction kept 15 bases outside the gene matches. This CDR3 spans 20 amino acids. This CDR3 reads CASSFLAGTGPFYSNQPQHF. The CDR3 region has the DNA TGTGCCAGCAGTTTTTTGGCTGGGACAGGGCCCTTTTATAGCAATCAGCCCCAGCATTTT.

This clonotype was recorded a few times. The chain employs TRBV6-1 and TRBJ1-2; maybe TRBD1 (5 bases). The CDR3 contains 12 residues. Trimming removed 8 bases at V and 5 bases at J, with 12 bases between. CDR1 is MNHNS and CDR2 is SASEGT in the germline V gene. CDR3 DNA sequence: TGTGCCAGCGGAGGGACGGAGTATGGCTACACCTTC. Residues: CASGGTEYGYTF.

The chain carries TRBV5-1 and TRBJ1-1; D remains unclear. V lost 4 bases, J lost 4 bases, and 17 bases lay in between. The CDR3 covers 15 residues. Germline CDR1 reads SGHRS; CDR2 reads YFSETQ. The DNA for the CDR3 is TGCGCCAGCAGCGTCCCGGGAGGGCCCACCACTGAAGCTTTCTTT. It codes for CASSVPGGPTTEAFF.

This clonotype turned up a few times. V and J are TRBV19 and TRBJ1-6; D is ambiguous. The CDR3 runs to 14 residues. Trimming pared 6 bases from V and 7 bases from J, leaving 13 bases between. CDR1 and CDR2 from the germline V gene are LNHDA and SQIVND (reference sequence). The CDR3 nucleotides read TGTGCCAGTAGCCCTCGGGAACTGAATTCACCCCTCCACTTT. Encoded protein: CASSPRELNSPLHF.

This clonotype was counted many times. The chain carries TRBV11-3 and TRBJ1-2, with D perhaps TRBD1 (5 bases). The CDR3 consists of 13 residues. The ends were cut back, 4 bases at V and 6 bases at J, with 12 bases in the middle. Germline V lookup: CDR1 SGHNT, CDR2 YENEEA. The CDR3 DNA is TGTGCCAGCAGCTACTATCGAGGGGATGGCTACACCTTC. Translated: CASSYYRGDGYTF.

This clonotype has only a few counts. This chain uses TRBV3-1 with TRBJ1-3; 7 positions match TRBD1. The CDR3 extends over 15 amino acids. Germline V gene lookup returns CDR1 LGHDT and CDR2 YNNKEL (reference sequence). Trimming cost V 1 base and J 4 bases; bases outside gene matches: 4. The CDR3 protein is CASSQGTGVGNTIYF. The CDR3 DNA sequence: TGTGCCAGCAGCCAAGGCACAGGGGTCGGAAACACCATATATTTT.

There are many counts of this clonotype. The chain has TRBV28 and TRBJ1-5; D is possibly TRBD1 (6 bases). The V end lost 3 bases, the J end lost 4 bases, and 16 bases lay between the germline ends. The CDR3 has 16 amino acids. The germline gives CDR1 MDHEN, CDR2 SYDVKM. Written as DNA, the CDR3 is TGTGCCAGCAGTTTGTATTCAGGGGCACGAAATCAGCCCCAGCATTTT. It codes for CASSLYSGARNQPQHF.

This rearrangement joins TRBV24-1 to TRBJ2-5, with D maybe TRBD1 (6 bases). The germline V gene has CDR1 KGHDR and CDR2 SFDVKD. The V end lost 0 bases, the J end lost 1 base, and 8 bases lay between the germline ends. The CDR3 runs to 15 residues. The CDR3 nucleotides are TGTGCCACCAGTGATTTGGCGGACAGCCAAGAGACCCAGTACTTC. The encoded protein is CATSDLADSQETQYF.

This clonotype was found many times. This sequence may be a read error, since a much larger clone differs from it by one base. The J gene is TRBJ1-3, the V gene TRBV27; D is unresolved. The germline V gene has CDR1 MNHEY and CDR2 SMNVEV (reference sequence). This CDR3 is 12 amino acids long. Here the CDR3 reads CASSFPGTTIYF. As DNA, the CDR3 is TGTGCCAGCAGTTTCCCTGGAACCACCATATATTTT.